This TCR beta chain is drawn from a study of blood T cell repertoires in COVID-19. Whole-study context: Sites in the United States, Italy and Spain provided acute and convalescent COVID-19 samples. Nucleic acid was either cDNA or gDNA, and it came from T cells, B-cell-depleted T cells, or PBMCs.

In germline, CDR1 is SQVTM, CDR2 ANQGSEA. V lost 4 bases and J lost 2, with 17 bases in between. The CDR3 covers 15 residues. Study processing details: Quantification of nucleated cells was approximated via reference gene primer amplification. This table comes from immunoSEQ multiplex PCR, and its TCRdb copy is limited to in-frame clones, with some not included. That table is the source of V, J and clone size, and D and trimming were worked out from the DNA. The sample holds approximately 99,000 clones, about four fifths seen once. This receptor was taken from a woman aged 80 or over with active or convalescent COVID-19. Sequencing input: peripheral blood. This chain joins TRBV29-1 and TRBJ2-5; possibly TRBD2 for D (6 bases). CDR3 region: CSVAFSTGEQETQYF. DNA of the CDR3: TGCAGCGTTGCCTTCTCCACGGGGGAACAAGAGACCCAGTACTTC.